The 28 T cell receptor beta chains listed next were all sequenced from one sample in a study of cytomegalovirus exposure and HLA in healthy donors. The PCR used 60 Vbeta and 13 Jbeta primers. Repertoires were generated with immunoSEQ multiplex PCR, while TCRdb's copy carries only in-frame clones and drops some. The repertoire holds approximately 150,000 clones, with around 85% as singletons. Source material: PBMCs. These TCRs come from a woman in her twenties or thirties in good health and CMV-seronegative.

The chain recombines TRBV5-1 with TRBJ2-7; 10 nucleotides agree with TRBD2. The germline V gene has CDR1 SGHRS and CDR2 YFSETQ. Losses at the gene ends were 0 bases for V and 3 bases for J; bases not matched to a gene: 3. The CDR3 runs 15 residues. The CDR3, as DNA: TGCGCCAGCAGCTTGGAACTAGCGGGATACTACGAGCAGTACTTC. Protein: CASSLELAGYYEQYF.

The chain is built from TRBV5-1 and TRBJ1-2, with TRBD1 as a possible D gene (5 bases). Trimming removed 4 bases from V and 8 bases from J, with 18 bases in between. Germline CDR1 SGHRS, CDR2 YFSETQ. This CDR3 comprises 14 residues. The CDR3 region has the DNA TGCGCCAGCAGCCGCGAACAGGACACCTGGGGCTACACCTTC. This sequence encodes CASSREQDTWGYTF.

The gene calls are TRBV5-1 and TRBJ2-5; perhaps TRBD1 as D (5 bases). Germline V gene sequence: CDR1 SGHRS, CDR2 YFSETQ. V was trimmed by 0 bases and J by 1 base, leaving 13 bases between them. CDR3 length equals 16 residues. The CDR3 region is CASSLGTLTGQETQYF. CDR3 DNA sequence: TGCGCCAGCAGCTTGGGGACCCTAACAGGCCAAGAGACCCAGTACTTC.

The rearrangement links TRBV29-1 to TRBJ1-1, with D possibly being TRBD1 (6 bases). Trimming stripped 6 bases from V and 0 bases from J, with 14 bases between. The CDR3 length is 14 residues. Per the germline V gene, CDR1 is SQVTM and CDR2 is ANQGSEA. CDR3 residues: CSVTQGPLNTEAFF. The CDR3 nucleotides are TGCAGCGTAACTCAGGGGCCACTGAACACTGAAGCTTTCTTT.

This clone was picked up one time. The chain employs TRBV27 and TRBJ2-7; no reliable D call. Germline CDR1 MNHEY, CDR2 SMNVEV (reference sequence). The CDR3 sequence is 14 residues long. Trimming stripped 4 bases from V and 5 bases from J, with 15 bases between. The CDR3, as DNA: TGTGCCAGCAGTTCCGCTCGGAGTTTCCACGAGCAGTACTTC. It is translated as CASSSARSFHEQYF.

This clone was seen only a few times. The genes are TRBV10-1 and TRBJ1-5; perhaps TRBD1 as D (5 bases). V lost 10 bases and J lost 0, with 10 bases in between. CDR1 and CDR2 (germline): WNHNN, SYGVQD (reference sequence). The CDR3 is made up of 13 amino acids. This CDR3 reads CAIAGGSNQPQHF. In DNA, the CDR3 is TGCGCCATCGCGGGGGGTAGCAATCAGCCCCAGCATTTT.

This clone appeared a few times. The chain has TRBV19 and TRBJ2-7; 8 bases match TRBD1. The CDR3 sequence is 15 residues long. Germline CDR1 LNHDA, CDR2 SQIVND (reference sequence). V lost 3 bases and J lost 7; bases outside the gene matches: 11. For the CDR3, the DNA is TGTGCCAGTAGTATCCGGACAGGGAACCGCGGGGAGCAGTACTTC. It is translated as CASSIRTGNRGEQYF. Full variable domain (remainder filled in from reference TRBV19 and TRBJ2-7): DGGITQSPKYLFRKEGQNVTLSCEQNLNHDAMYWYRQDPGQGLRLIYYSQIVNDFQKGDIAEGYSVSREKKESFPLTVTSAQKNPTAFYLCASSIRTGNRGEQYFGPGTRLTVT.

This clone has more than one count but fewer than ten. The J gene is TRBJ2-7, the V gene TRBV6-1; 8 bases are a match to TRBD1. This CDR3 region has 14 residues. Germline V gene sequence: CDR1 MNHNS, CDR2 SASEGT. After removal of 6 bases from V and 0 bases from J, the junction contained 4 bases not matched to a gene. Here the CDR3 DNA reads TGTGCCAGCAGGACCGGGACAGGCTCCTACGAGCAGTACTTC. It yields the protein CASRTGTGSYEQYF.

The sample holds a few counts of this clone. The chain couples TRBV11-2 to TRBJ2-3; 7 bases line up with TRBD1. The junction had 14 bases not matched to a gene; V was cut back by 5 bases and J by 0 bases. Germline loops: CDR1 SGHAT, CDR2 FQNNGV. The CDR3 is 18 residues long. This CDR3 reads CASSPGGQLPLSTDTQYF. The CDR3, as DNA: TGTGCCAGCAGCCCAGGGGGACAGCTCCCCCTCAGCACAGATACGCAGTATTTT.

The sample holds a few counts of this clone. CDR3 sequence: CASTADRGASPLHF. The CDR3 DNA reads TGTGCCAGCACCGCGGACAGGGGGGCTTCACCCCTCCACTTT. V and J are TRBV2 and TRBJ1-6; 10 bases match TRBD1. Trimming at V came to 7 bases and at J to 9 bases, leaving 6 bases not matched to a gene. The length of the CDR3 is 14 residues. The germline V gene has CDR1 SNHLY and CDR2 FYNNEI.

The chain is built from TRBV7-6 and TRBJ1-3; 8 bases match TRBD1. The CDR3 contains 15 residues. Germline assignment: CDR1 SGHVS and CDR2 FNYEAQ. V lost 5 bases, J lost 0 bases, and 3 bases stayed unmatched. The DNA of the CDR3 is TGTGCCAGCAGCGAGGGACAGGACTCTGGAAACACCATATATTTT. As protein: CASSEGQDSGNTIYF. Together with reference TRBV7-6 and TRBJ1-3, the CDR3 gives the full variable domain: GAGVSQSPRYKVTKRGQDVALRCDPISGHVSLYWYRQALGQGPEFLTYFNYEAQQDKSGLPNDRFSAERPEGSISTLTIQRTEQRDSAMYRCASSEGQDSGNTIYFGEGSWLTVV.

This chain connects TRBV5-1 to TRBJ2-7; D is perhaps TRBD2 (5 bases). The germline V gene encodes CDR1 SGHRS and CDR2 YFSETQ. This CDR3 is built from 17 residues. V lost 0 bases and J 3 bases, leaving 19 bases between the germline ends. The CDR3 DNA reads TGCGCCAGCAGCTTGGTTGGGCGCGCGGCTGGGAGCTACGAGCAGTACTTC. It specifies CASSLVGRAAGSYEQYF.

This chain uses TRBV10-3 with TRBJ2-7, with TRBD1 matching 11 bases. Germline V lookup: CDR1 ENHRY, CDR2 SYGVKD. The CDR3 covers 16 residues. V gave up 4 bases and J gave up 3 bases; unmatched junction bases: 8. DNA for the CDR3: TGTGCCATCAGTGGTAGGGACAGGGGGACCGTCTACGAGCAGTACTTC. Translation gives CAISGRDRGTVYEQYF.

This chain uses TRBV6-5 with TRBJ2-1; 8 bases match TRBD2. The ends lost 7 bases at V and 7 bases at J; junction bases unmatched: 9. The CDR3 extends over 14 amino acids. From germline, CDR1 is MNHEY and CDR2 SVGAGI. CDR3 sequence reads: CASTFPGGRNEQFF. DNA for the CDR3: TGTGCCAGCACCTTTCCGGGGGGGAGGAATGAGCAGTTCTTC.

Details on this clone: The same CDR3 arises from other DNA sequences in this sample as well. This rearrangement joins TRBV6-1 to TRBJ1-1; 8 positions match TRBD1. Germline V gene data show CDR1 as MNHNS and CDR2 as SASEGT. The CDR3 loop spans 14 amino acids. With 5 bases clipped from V and 1 base from J, the junction kept 3 bases outside the gene matches. CDR3 nucleotide sequence: TGTGCCAGCAGTCCCGGGACAGGGAACACTGAAGCTTTCTTT. Amino acids: CASSPGTGNTEAFF.

This clone showed up just once. V gene TRBV30 combines with J gene TRBJ2-1, with a tentative D call TRBD1 (6 bases). Germline CDR1 GTSNPN, CDR2 SVGIG (reference sequence). The ends were cut back, 1 base at V and 6 bases at J, with 13 bases in the middle. This CDR3 is 14 amino acids long. The CDR3 loop is CAWSGTANFNEQFF. DNA for the CDR3: TGTGCCTGGAGTGGGACAGCCAATTTCAATGAGCAGTTCTTC.

The chain links TRBV2 to TRBJ1-2; TRBD1 matches 10 bases. The V segment lost 3 bases and the J segment 6 bases; nucleotides outside the gene matches: 16. CDR3 length: 18 amino acids. Germline-derived CDR1 and CDR2 are SNHLY and FYNNEI. The CDR3: CASSEMSPGTGAVDGYTF. For the CDR3, the DNA is TGTGCCAGCAGTGAGATGAGTCCCGGGACAGGGGCGGTAGATGGCTACACCTTC.

The chain employs TRBV30 and TRBJ1-5, with 10 positions matching TRBD1. CDR1 and CDR2 (germline): GTSNPN, SVGIG (reference sequence). Unmatched junction bases numbered 6, after V lost 3 bases and J lost 4 bases. The CDR3 sequence is 15 residues long. The chain's CDR3 is CAWRGAGQGNQPQHF. CDR3 coding DNA: TGTGCCTGGAGGGGCGCGGGACAGGGGAATCAGCCCCAGCATTTT.

The J gene is TRBJ2-5, the V gene TRBV7-9; perhaps TRBD1 as D (6 bases). Germline loops: CDR1 SEHNR, CDR2 FQNEAQ (reference sequence). V was cut by 4 bases and J by 1 base, with 10 bases left in between. The CDR3 extends over 14 amino acids. The CDR3 is CASSSGQPQETQYF. The CDR3 DNA follows: TGTGCCAGCAGCTCCGGACAGCCCCAAGAGACCCAGTACTTC.

The J gene is TRBJ2-7, the V gene TRBV5-1; 12 bases match TRBD2. This CDR3 comprises 16 residues. V shed 0 bases, J shed 4 bases, and the junction held 5 bases outside the gene matches. Germline CDR1 and CDR2: SGHRS and YFSETQ. CDR3 nucleotide sequence: TGCGCCAGCAGCTTGGGGACTAGCGGGGAGGCTTACGAGCAGTACTTC. Translated, it gives CASSLGTSGEAYEQYF.

This chain uses TRBV6-6 with TRBJ2-7; TRBD1 might be the D (6 bases). This CDR3 is 16 amino acids long. V lost 4 bases, J lost 4 bases, and 20 bases lay in between. In germline, CDR1 is MNHNY, CDR2 SVGAGI (reference sequence). CDR3 in amino acids: CASSFGQSPLGYEQYF. CDR3 in DNA: TGTGCCAGCAGTTTTGGACAGTCCCCCCTCGGGTACGAGCAGTACTTC.

V usage is TRBV9 and J usage is TRBJ1-4; 10 bases agree with TRBD1. V lost 0 bases and J lost 7; bases outside the gene matches: 9. The CDR3 totals 17 residues. Germline assignment: CDR1 SGDLS and CDR2 YYNGEE. CDR3 sequence reads: CASSVARTDRGGEKLFF. CDR3 nucleotide sequence: TGTGCCAGCAGCGTAGCCAGAACGGACAGGGGGGGTGAAAAACTGTTTTTT. Together with reference TRBV9 and TRBJ1-4, the CDR3 gives the full variable domain: DSGVTQTPKHLITATGQRVTLRCSPRSGDLSVYWYQQSLDQGLQFLIQYYNGEERAKGNILERFSAQQFPDLHSELNLSSLELGDSALYFCASSVARTDRGGEKLFFGSGTQLSVL.

The CDR3 reads CAWSRKRGHQETQYF. CDR3 coding DNA: TGTGCCTGGAGTAGGAAGCGGGGTCATCAAGAGACCCAGTACTTC. The V and J genes are TRBV30 and TRBJ2-5, with TRBD2 matching over 7 bases. CDR1 and CDR2 from the germline V gene are GTSNPN and SVGIG (reference sequence). V shed 2 bases and J 2 bases; nucleotides not matched to a gene: 8. The CDR3 has 15 amino acids.

The chain combines TRBV27 with TRBJ2-3, with D tentatively TRBD1 (5 bases). The germline V gene has CDR1 MNHEY and CDR2 SMNVEV (reference sequence). There are 15 residues in the CDR3. V was shortened by 3 bases and J by 0 bases, with 10 bases between the two germline ends. The CDR3, as DNA: TGTGCCAGCAGTTTTGGGGCGGCTAGCACAGATACGCAGTATTTT. This gives the protein CASSFGAASTDTQYF.

In this sample, this clone turned up once. The rearrangement links TRBV27 to TRBJ1-1; 8 positions agree with TRBD1. After removal of 8 bases from V and 4 bases from J, the junction contained 15 bases not matched to a gene. The CDR3 totals 16 residues. Germline-derived CDR1 and CDR2 are MNHEY and SMNVEV (reference sequence). This CDR3 reads CASLRWAGGAGTEAFF. CDR3 sequence (DNA): TGTGCCAGCCTGAGGTGGGCAGGGGGCGCAGGCACTGAAGCTTTCTTT.

The J gene is TRBJ1-4, the V gene TRBV7-2, with D possibly being TRBD1 (6 bases). V was trimmed by 5 bases and J by 7 bases, leaving 14 bases between them. Per germline, CDR1 SGHTA and CDR2 FQGNSA. The CDR3 sequence is 14 residues long. The DNA of the CDR3 is TGTGCCAGCAGCCTACAGGGACGGGGTGAAAAACTGTTTTTT. Amino acid sequence: CASSLQGRGEKLFF.

The V and J genes are TRBV27 and TRBJ2-3, with 8 bases matching TRBD2. J gave up 1 base and V 3 bases, and 6 bases lay outside the gene matches. The germline V gene encodes CDR1 MNHEY and CDR2 SMNVEV (reference sequence). The CDR3 runs to 16 residues. The CDR3 DNA reads as TGTGCCAGCAGTTTCAGGGCGGGAGGCCGCACAGATACGCAGTATTTT. Its translation is CASSFRAGGRTDTQYF.

This chain links TRBV10-3 with TRBJ1-1; 7 bases map to TRBD1. The CDR3 is made up of 15 amino acids. After removal of 2 bases from V and 1 base from J, the junction contained 4 bases not matched to a gene. The germline CDR1 and CDR2 sequences are ENHRY and SYGVKD. DNA for the CDR3: TGTGCCATCAGTGAGGGGCCAGGGGGGAACACTGAAGCTTTCTTT. This encodes CAISEGPGGNTEAFF.